These T cell receptor beta chains were read from a single sample in a study of cytomegalovirus exposure and HLA in healthy donors. Method: immunoSEQ multiplex PCR; TCRdb's copy keeps in-frame clones and lacks some. Here the sample spans tens of thousands of clones, less than 75% being singletons. Sample: PBMCs. These receptors all come from a woman aged 25 to 45 in good health and CMV-seropositive. Both conserved end residues are part of each CDR3. The order of the fields is clone size, D gene, J gene, V gene, CDR3 protein, CDR3 DNA. D genes are given only for firm matches. Size is stated for part of the rows, as once, few or many counts, or as a class when the clone is expanded.

- TRBD2 TRBJ2-5 TRBV7-4 CASSLTGLAGGGGQETQYF TGTGCCAGCAGCTTAACTGGACTAGCGGGGGGAGGGGGCCAAGAGACCCAGTACTTC
- TRBD1 TRBJ2-1 TRBV12-5 CASGLAPGQGNEQFF TGTGCTAGTGGTTTGGCCCCCGGACAGGGCAATGAGCAGTTCTTC
- TRBD1 TRBJ1-6 TRBV6-6 CASSSRDSPYNSPLHF TGTGCCAGCAGTTCCCGGGACAGCCCATATAATTCACCCCTCCACTTT
- - TRBJ2-1 TRBV15 CATSRAVAGSYNEQFF TGTGCCACCAGCAGAGCGGTCGCCGGCTCCTACAATGAGCAGTTCTTC
- TRBD1 TRBJ2-3 TRBV9 CASSAPGQGKDTQYF TGTGCCAGCAGCGCCCCGGGACAGGGGAAGGATACGCAGTATTTT
few TRBD1 TRBJ1-3 TRBV5-4 CASSLGPGQGSGNTIYF TGTGCCAGCAGCCTGGGTCCGGGACAGGGCTCTGGAAACACCATATATTTT
- - TRBJ1-2 TRBV19 CASRVLGRGVDYGYTF TGTGCCAGTAGGGTTTTAGGCAGGGGAGTCGACTATGGCTACACCTTC
- TRBD1 TRBJ2-2 TRBV27 CASSRGTGLSNTGELFF TGTGCCAGCAGCAGGGGGACAGGGTTATCGAACACCGGGGAGCTGTTTTTT
few TRBD1 TRBJ1-1 TRBV5-1 CASSTSTGPMNTEAFF TGCGCCAGCAGCACCTCGACAGGGCCAATGAACACTGAAGCTTTCTTT
- TRBD1 TRBJ2-7 TRBV4-1 CASSQHGTGGTYEQYF TGCGCCAGCAGCCAACATGGTACAGGGGGGACCTACGAGCAGTACTTC
- - TRBJ1-5 TRBV2 CASSRGSNQPQHF TGTGCCAGCAGTCGGGGGAGCAATCAGCCCCAGCATTTT
- - TRBJ1-5 TRBV7-2 CASSKTAARSNQPQHF TGTGCCAGCAGCAAAACCGCTGCCAGAAGCAATCAGCCCCAGCATTTT
- TRBD2 TRBJ2-2 TRBV5-8 CASSKWASGRTGELFF TGTGCCAGCAGCAAGTGGGCTAGCGGGAGAACCGGGGAGCTGTTTTTT
- TRBD1 TRBJ1-1 TRBV30 CAWRDGRQGRAEAFF TGTGCCTGGAGGGACGGTCGACAGGGGAGGGCTGAAGCTTTCTTT
few TRBD2 TRBJ2-7 TRBV6-5 CASSKRGGLYEQYF TGTGCCAGCAGTAAGCGGGGGGGCCTGTACGAGCAGTACTTC
- TRBD1 TRBJ2-7 TRBV5-6 CASSLGQGAYEQYF TGTGCCAGCAGCTTGGGACAGGGGGCGTACGAGCAGTACTTC
- - TRBJ1-1 TRBV5-1 CASSAQGSRTEAFF TGCGCCAGCAGCGCGCAGGGGTCGCGCACTGAAGCTTTCTTT
- - TRBJ1-5 TRBV28 CASHRVLDNQPQHF TGTGCCAGCCACAGGGTTTTAGACAATCAGCCCCAGCATTTT
- TRBD2 TRBJ2-2 TRBV7-9 CASSLLLAGMNTGELFF TGTGCCAGCAGCTTACTACTAGCGGGGATGAACACCGGGGAGCTGTTTTTT
- TRBD1 TRBJ1-5 TRBV6-4 CASSPGTGNQPQHF TGTGCCAGCAGCCCCGGGACAGGGAACCAGCCCCAGCATTTT
- - TRBJ1-3 TRBV5-1 CASSPDRSGNTIYF TGCGCCAGCAGCCCTGATAGATCTGGAAACACCATATATTTT
once TRBD1 TRBJ1-2 TRBV29-1 CSVERQGGNGYTF TGCAGCGTTGAAAGACAGGGGGGGAATGGCTACACCTTC
- - TRBJ2-1 TRBV30 CAWSMAREQFF TGTGCCTGGAGTATGGCCCGTGAGCAGTTCTTC
- - TRBJ2-7 TRBV30 CAWRPNSPGGKYF TGTGCCTGGAGACCAAACTCTCCAGGGGGGAAGTACTTC
few TRBD1 TRBJ1-1 TRBV6-1 CASSIRDRGLTEAFF TGTGCCAGCAGTATCCGGGACAGGGGGTTGACTGAAGCTTTCTTT
once - TRBJ1-1 TRBV9 CASSEQGWWDTEAFF TGTGCCAGCAGCGAACAGGGTTGGTGGGACACTGAAGCTTTCTTT
- - TRBJ1-5 TRBV28 CASSSDKTSNQPQHF TGTGCCAGCAGTTCGGACAAGACAAGCAATCAGCCCCAGCATTTT
- - TRBJ1-1 TRBV7-6 CASSLGGVEAFF TGTGCCAGCAGCTTAGGGGGCGTAGAAGCTTTCTTT
few - TRBJ1-2 TRBV5-6 CASSLSRTAYGYTF TGTGCCAGCAGCTTGTCTAGGACAGCTTATGGCTACACCTTC
- - TRBJ1-1 TRBV5-6 CASSLGGMRTEAFF TGTGCCAGCAGCTTGGGAGGTATGAGGACTGAAGCTTTCTTT
- - TRBJ1-2 TRBV5-1 CASGLLMGAEYGYTF TGCGCCAGCGGCCTCCTAATGGGCGCAGAATATGGCTACACCTTC
- TRBD1 TRBJ2-2 TRBV18 CASSPTGGSGTGELFF TGTGCCAGCTCACCGACAGGGGGCTCGGGCACCGGGGAGCTGTTTTTT
- - TRBJ1-2 TRBV28 CASSWGSNYGYTF TGTGCCAGCAGTTGGGGCAGCAACTATGGCTACACCTTC
- - TRBJ2-5 TRBV5-4 CASSPRGGEETQYF TGTGCCAGCAGCCCCAGAGGGGGTGAGGAGACCCAGTACTTC
few - TRBJ2-6 TRBV11-3 CASSSTYRAGANVLTF TGTGCCAGCAGCTCTACGTACAGGGCTGGGGCCAACGTCCTGACTTTC
once - TRBJ2-2 TRBV27 CASSFVDTGELFF TGTGCCAGCAGTTTTGTAGACACCGGGGAGCTGTTTTTT
medium-sized - TRBJ1-3 TRBV2 CASSVGLNSGNTIYF TGTGCCAGCAGCGTTGGACTGAACTCTGGAAACACCATATATTTT
- - TRBJ2-3 TRBV4-1 CASSQSVRNTDTQYF TGCGCCAGCAGCCAATCGGTCAGGAACACAGATACGCAGTATTTT
few - TRBJ1-5 TRBV19 CASSLDIQGKPQHF TGTGCCAGTAGCCTGGACATTCAGGGAAAGCCCCAGCATTTT
- - TRBJ2-5 TRBV5-1 CASSGPPQYF TGCGCCAGCAGCGGGCCGCCCCAGTACTTC
- TRBD1 TRBJ1-1 TRBV4-2 CASSQVGQLLNTEAFF TGTGCCAGCAGCCAAGTGGGACAGCTTCTAAACACTGAAGCTTTCTTT
- TRBD1 TRBJ1-2 TRBV29-1 CSASNRGNYGYTF TGCAGCGCCTCGAACAGGGGAAACTATGGCTACACCTTC
few - TRBJ1-2 TRBV14 CASSHLTQLYGYTF TGTGCCAGCAGCCACCTGACACAACTCTATGGCTACACCTTC
few - TRBJ1-1 TRBV5-6 CASSSYKGERGAFF TGTGCCAGCAGCTCATACAAGGGGGAACGGGGAGCTTTCTTT
once TRBD2 TRBJ2-3 TRBV5-1 CASRSTSGGVSDTQYF TGCGCCAGCAGATCGACTAGCGGGGGGGTATCTGATACGCAGTATTTT
- TRBD1 TRBJ2-3 TRBV25-1 CASSERGQGPTDTQYF TGTGCCAGCAGTGAACGGGGACAGGGGCCCACAGATACGCAGTATTTT